The 27 T cell receptor beta chains in this list originate from one sample, sequenced in a study of shared clonotypes between healthy human individuals. Assay: immunoSEQ multiplex PCR; the TCRdb copy retains only in-frame clones and omits some. The sample has around 980,000 clones, about 84% seen once. The sequenced material came from memory CD4+ T cells from PBMCs. Subset in this sample: CD45RA-negative fraction. The receptors derive from a man aged 18 to 29 in good health. Some clones in this sample may be carry-over from other donors' samples.

This clone was counted once. This chain links TRBV27 with TRBJ2-7, with 8 bases lining up with TRBD1. After removal of 3 bases from V and 3 bases from J, the junction contained 7 bases not matched to a gene. Germline V gives CDR1 MNHEY, CDR2 SMNVEV (reference sequence). This CDR3 contains 15 residues. The CDR3 DNA reads TGTGCCAGCAGTTTGGACAGGGCGATCCTCTACGAGCAGTACTTC. It translates to CASSLDRAILYEQYF.

The chain carries TRBV2 and TRBJ2-3; 7 nucleotides agree with TRBD2. There are 15 residues in the CDR3. V lost 6 bases and J lost 4; bases outside the gene matches: 10. Germline V gives CDR1 SNHLY, CDR2 FYNNEI. CDR3 DNA: TGTGCCAGCAGGGGCTTGAGCGGGACGGCAGATACGCAGTATTTT. Residues: CASRGLSGTADTQYF.

The V and J genes are TRBV5-5 and TRBJ1-1; no firm D call. The V gene lost 1 base and the J gene lost 4 bases, with 8 bases spanning the gap. This CDR3 spans 13 amino acids. Germline CDR1 and CDR2: SGHKS and YYEKEE (reference sequence). In nucleotides, the CDR3 is TGTGCCAGCAGCTTGTCGGTTTTCACTGAAGCTTTCTTT. It yields the protein CASSLSVFTEAFF.

CDR3 DNA: TGTGCCAGCAGCGCCGAGTGGGGTGAGCAGTTCTTC. Residues: CASSAEWGEQFF. The chain has TRBV2 and TRBJ2-1; no firm D call. The CDR3 totals 12 residues. Trimming took 6 bases from V and 9 from J, leaving 12 bases between them. CDR1 is SNHLY, CDR2 FYNNEI, per germline.

This clone was seen a single time. The chain links TRBV19 to TRBJ2-4; D may be TRBD1 (6 bases). The V gene's germline CDR1 is LNHDA and CDR2 SQIVND (reference sequence). The CDR3 runs to 15 residues. Trimming took off 1 base at V and 4 bases at J, with 11 bases between the two ends. CDR3 coding DNA: TGTGCCAGTAGTATAGTCGAACAGGGAAAAAACATTCAGTACTTC. It encodes CASSIVEQGKNIQYF.

The genes are TRBV12-1 and TRBJ1-1. TRBV12-1 is designated a pseudogene. This CDR3 has 14 amino acids. Here the CDR3 reads CASSLTWENTEAFF. The CDR3 nucleotides are TGTGCCAGCAGCTTGACCTGGGAGAACACTGAAGCTTTCTTT.

This rearrangement joins TRBV28 to TRBJ2-7; D may be TRBD2 (5 bases). This CDR3 region has 15 residues. Germline assignment: CDR1 MDHEN and CDR2 SYDVKM. Trimming left V 6 bases short and J 4 bases short, with 19 bases between. The CDR3 DNA sequence: TGTGCCAGCAGCCCCCTCGGGGAACACCTTTACGAGCAGTACTTC. Its translation: CASSPLGEHLYEQYF.

The chain uses TRBV7-3 and TRBJ2-5; 8 bases fit TRBD1. V lost 5 bases to trimming and J lost 4 bases; unmatched junction nucleotides: 3. Germline CDR1 is SGHTA and CDR2 is FQGTGA. There are 13 residues in the CDR3. The DNA of the CDR3 is TGTGCCAGCAGCACGACAGGGGCAGAGACCCAGTACTTC. Translated, it gives CASSTTGAETQYF.

Comment on this clone: Other DNA variants within this sample encode the same CDR3. The chain recombines TRBV7-9 with TRBJ2-2; a possible D gene is TRBD1 (6 bases). CDR3 length equals 16 residues. Trimming took off 5 bases at V and 9 bases at J, with 22 bases between the two ends. From germline, CDR1 is SEHNR and CDR2 FQNEAQ (reference sequence). The CDR3 sequence: CASSPGEMGTLRELFF. Here the CDR3 DNA reads TGTGCCAGCAGCCCAGGGGAAATGGGAACGTTGCGGGAGCTGTTTTTT.

J is TRBJ2-7 and V is TRBV6-1; D remains unclear. CDR3 size: 14 residues. V shed 6 bases and J shed 1 base, with 13 bases lying between them. Germline lookup yields CDR1 MNHNS and CDR2 SASEGT. This CDR3 is CASRRTAPSYEQYF. The DNA of the CDR3 is TGTGCCAGCAGGCGGACGGCCCCATCCTACGAGCAGTACTTC.

This clone was seen only once. This rearrangement joins TRBV11-1 to TRBJ2-1; 12 bases fit TRBD2. J lost 8 bases, V lost 7 bases, and 6 bases had no gene match. Germline V CDR1 and CDR2: SGHAT, FQDESV (reference sequence). The CDR3 consists of 14 residues. The CDR3 DNA sequence: TGTGCCAGCACCTGGACTAGCGGGAACGATGAGCAGTTCTTC. It specifies CASTWTSGNDEQFF.

The rearrangement links TRBV7-9 to TRBJ2-3; no reliable D call. Deletions cut 5 bases from V and 0 bases from J, with 12 bases between. The CDR3 is made up of 15 amino acids. CDR1 is SEHNR, CDR2 FQNEAQ, per germline (reference sequence). In DNA form, the CDR3 reads TGTGCCAGCAGCCGGCGGTCAACTAGCACAGATACGCAGTATTTT. Its protein is CASSRRSTSTDTQYF. Together with reference TRBV7-9 and TRBJ2-3, the CDR3 gives the full variable domain: DTGVSQNPRHKITKRGQNVTFRCDPISEHNRLYWYRQTLGQGPEFLTYFQNEAQLEKSRLLSDRFSAERPKGSFSTLEIQRTEQGDSAMYLCASSRRSTSTDTQYFGPGTRLTVL.

The rearrangement links TRBV19 to TRBJ2-5, with D tentatively TRBD2 (7 bases). The CDR3 contains 14 residues. Trimming cost V 6 bases and J 5 bases, with 16 bases left between them. Germline V gene sequence: CDR1 LNHDA, CDR2 SQIVND (reference sequence). CDR3 in amino acids: CASSSGGGPETQYF. In DNA form, the CDR3 reads TGTGCCAGTAGCTCGGGGGGCGGTCCGGAGACCCAGTACTTC.

The genes are TRBV7-2 and TRBJ2-7; D is ambiguous. CDR3 length: 14 residues. V was clipped by 4 bases and J by 5 bases, with 15 bases between them. Germline values: CDR1 SGHTA, CDR2 FQGNSA. The CDR3: CASSSYNGGDEQYF. DNA of the CDR3: TGTGCCAGCAGCTCGTACAACGGTGGGGACGAGCAGTACTTC.

The V gene is TRBV28, the J gene TRBJ1-2; 8 bases line up with TRBD1. Germline assignment: CDR1 MDHEN and CDR2 SYDVKM. The CDR3 is made up of 14 amino acids. Losses at the gene ends were 6 bases for V and 7 bases for J; bases not matched to a gene: 10. CDR3 DNA: TGTGCCAGCAGGCCCGGGACAGGCGTTCGTGGCTACACCTTC. Its translation is CASRPGTGVRGYTF.

The chain couples TRBV5-1 to TRBJ2-7; D uncertain. Deletions cut 0 bases from V and 2 bases from J, with 12 bases between. The germline V gene encodes CDR1 SGHRS and CDR2 YFSETQ. This CDR3 comprises 15 residues. Written as DNA, the CDR3 is TGCGCCAGCAGCTTGGACCTGAGACCCCCCTACGAGCAGTACTTC. This sequence encodes CASSLDLRPPYEQYF.

The chain recombines TRBV20-1 with TRBJ1-1; D is possibly TRBD1 (5 bases). This CDR3 is 11 amino acids long. Trimming pared 6 bases from V and 5 bases from J, leaving 10 bases between. Germline V gene lookup returns CDR1 DFQATT and CDR2 SNEGSKA (reference sequence). CDR3 in amino acids: CSAWGRTEAFF. In DNA, the CDR3 is TGCAGTGCGTGGGGGAGGACTGAAGCTTTCTTT.

The chain couples TRBV15 to TRBJ2-1; TRBD1 matches 8 bases. Trimming cost V 5 bases and J 2 bases; bases outside gene matches: 5. From germline, CDR1 is LNHNV and CDR2 YYDKDF (reference sequence). The CDR3 is 15 residues long. CDR3 in amino acids: CATSVGQGAYNEQFF. The CDR3 region has the DNA TGTGCCACCAGCGTTGGACAGGGCGCCTACAATGAGCAGTTCTTC.

This clone has a handful of counts. CDR3 nucleotide sequence: TGTGCCAGCACCCGACTAGCGTACACCGGGGAGCTGTTTTTT. This translates into CASTRLAYTGELFF. V and J are TRBV2 and TRBJ2-2; TRBD2 matches at 8 bases. The CDR3 is 14 residues long. CDR1 is SNHLY, CDR2 FYNNEI, per germline. Trimming removed 7 bases from V and 3 bases from J; junction bases left unmatched: 4.

This chain connects TRBV18 to TRBJ2-5, with TRBD2 as a possible D gene (5 bases). Germline CDR1 is KGHSH and CDR2 is LQKENI. The CDR3 length is 12 residues. The V and J ends lost 2 bases and 9 bases respectively, with 10 bases between them. The CDR3 nucleotides are TGTGCCAGCTCACCAGACGGGAATTCCCAGTACTTC. Translated: CASSPDGNSQYF.

The V call is TRBV6-5, the J call TRBJ1-1; the D is unclear. V gave up 4 bases and J gave up 1 base, with 10 bases separating them. Per the germline V gene, CDR1 is MNHEY and CDR2 is SVGAGI. This CDR3 contains 14 residues. The CDR3 is CASSSTPKNTEAFF. In nucleotides, the CDR3 is TGTGCCAGCAGTTCCACCCCAAAGAACACTGAAGCTTTCTTT.

The chain uses TRBV2 and TRBJ2-1; D is perhaps TRBD2 (5 bases). The CDR3 is 16 amino acids. Per the germline V gene, CDR1 is SNHLY and CDR2 is FYNNEI. Trimming took off 3 bases at V and 0 bases at J, with 12 bases between the two ends. CDR3 nucleotides: TGTGCCAGCAGTGACCGAGCGGCCGTCTCCTACAATGAGCAGTTCTTC. It codes for CASSDRAAVSYNEQFF.

The chain joins TRBV10-1 to TRBJ2-3; D tentatively reads TRBD1 or TRBD2 (5 bases each). CDR1 is WNHNN and CDR2 is SYGVQD in the germline V gene (reference sequence). The CDR3 has 15 amino acids. Trimming took 5 bases from V and 4 from J, leaving 16 bases between them. CDR3 DNA sequence: TGCGCCAGCAGTAGCACGCTGGGGACGGCAGATACGCAGTATTTT. Translated: CASSSTLGTADTQYF.

The gene calls are TRBV7-3 and TRBJ2-3; the match to TRBD1 covers 9 bases. With V trimmed by 4 bases and J by 0 bases, 5 bases remained unmatched. The CDR3 loop spans 16 amino acids. Germline loops: CDR1 SGHTA, CDR2 FQGTGA. This CDR3 reads CASSSFGTGSTDTQYF. CDR3 nucleotides: TGTGCCAGCAGCTCTTTCGGGACAGGGAGCACAGATACGCAGTATTTT.

V gene TRBV7-3 combines with J gene TRBJ2-1; 13 nucleotides match TRBD2. The CDR3 extends over 15 amino acids. Germline assignment: CDR1 SGHTA and CDR2 FQGTGA. V lost 6 bases and J lost 8; bases outside the gene matches: 7. As DNA, the CDR3 is TGTGCCAGCAGAGAGGGACTAGCGGGAAACGATGAGCAGTTCTTC. Protein product: CASREGLAGNDEQFF.

The rearrangement links TRBV7-9 to TRBJ2-1, with a weak D call TRBD2 (5 bases). Germline CDR1 is SEHNR and CDR2 is FQNEAQ (reference sequence). V shed 2 bases and J shed 6 bases, with 8 bases lying between them. CDR3 size: 13 residues. The CDR3 sequence: CASSLSSFNEQFF. The CDR3 DNA follows: TGTGCCAGCAGCTTATCTAGCTTCAATGAGCAGTTCTTC.

The genes are TRBV11-1 and TRBJ2-1, with D tentatively TRBD2 (5 bases). This CDR3 comprises 15 residues. The V end lost 1 base, the J end lost 9 bases, and 16 bases lay between the germline ends. In germline, CDR1 is SGHAT, CDR2 FQDESV (reference sequence). The CDR3 sequence: CASSLGQTAEGEQFF. Written as DNA, the CDR3 is TGTGCCAGCAGCTTAGGCCAGACGGCTGAGGGTGAGCAGTTCTTC.